Here is one TCR beta chain with its context. Its target is not known. One junction end does not reproduce the germline sequence, and a read error may be involved. These data come from a study of tissue T cells after allogeneic stem cell transplantation. The wider study: Of the grafts for graft-versus-host disease patients, several were unmodified and three CD34-selected.

The repertoire was sequenced with immunoSEQ multiplex PCR; TCRdb's copy has only in-frame clones and lacks some. The repertoire holds about 4,700 clones, 69% seen once, with approximately 26% in the top ten. The CDR3 is 15 amino acids. Germline CDR1 reads MNHEY; CDR2 reads SVGAGI. The study, taken as a whole, reports: Only a limited share of tissue TCRs appeared in blood or spleen.

Material: duodenal tissue, obtained at autopsy. The TCR comes from a female patient between 18 and 50 years old with steroid-refractory graft-versus-host disease after an allogeneic stem cell transplant. Part of the T cells may come from the graft donor. The chain couples TRBV6-5 to TRBJ2-2, with D tentatively TRBD2 (5 bases). Here the CDR3 DNA reads TGTGCCAGCAGTTCCACTCACGGGAACGCCGGGGAGCTGTTTTTT. Residues: CASSSTHGNAGELFF.